The entry below describes one T cell receptor (beta chain). V lost 2 bases, J lost 9 bases, and 11 bases lay in between. The CDR3 consists of 14 residues. The germline CDR1 and CDR2 sequences are SGHTA and FQGNSA. TCR beta VDJ combinations and CDR3 sequences were profiled from genomic DNA. MiXCR, applied by TCRdb to the reads, yields one record per CDR3 protein. The sample has just over 200,000 distinct CDR3 sequences, about 62% seen once. The patients chosen for sequencing had shown expansion of CD8+CD57+ cells (detected by flow cytometry). This sample is drawn from a study of CD8+CD57+ T cells in acquired aplastic anemia.

The gene calls are TRBV7-2 and TRBJ1-6; D not certain. Sequenced: sorted CD4+, CD8+, or CD8+CD57+ T cells (not recorded which) from PBMCs. The receptor was isolated from a human donor with aplastic anemia. The CDR3 reads CASSLKGSGSPLHF. CDR3 nucleotide sequence: TGTGCCAGCAGCTTAAAGGGCTCGGGTTCACCCCTCCACTTT.